This T cell receptor beta chain appears in the sequencing data of a study of OX40 agonist ivuxolimab in advanced cancers. Notes on the research overall: Ivuxolimab was an agonistic, fully human IgG2 monoclonal antibody directed against OX40 (CD134), a costimulatory receptor. Intravenous ivuxolimab was administered to patients every 2 weeks at six dose levels: 0.01, 0.1, 0.3, 1.5, 3 and 10 mg/kg. Of the roughly 50 dose-escalation patients, hepatocellular carcinoma was present in around 19, melanoma in some 15, renal cell carcinoma in 9 and head and neck cancer in 9. A male proportion of 82.7% and a mean age of 60 years, ranging from roughly 23 to 79, were recorded for the dose-escalation cohort. Prior anti-PD-1, anti-PD-L1 or anti-CTLA-4 therapy was permitted, and approximately 39% of dose-escalation patients had received checkpoint inhibitors. Three dose-escalation patients achieved partial responses, one with hepatocellular carcinoma and two with cutaneous melanoma. Peripheral TCRbeta sequencing was intended to test whether TCR sequence diversity was altered and clonal T-cell expansion was caused by ivuxolimab. The monotherapy dose-escalation portion (N ≈ 50 patients) of the phase I ivuxolimab trial is reported in the paper. Study-level results and caveats: At doses of 0.1 to 3.0 mg/kg, clonal expansion of both CD4+ and CD8+ T cells in blood was seen between baseline and week 6. In the 0.1-3.0 mg/kg groups, partial responders had among the lowest normalized peripheral clonal expansion, particularly in CD8+ T cells. Which antigens the clonally expanded peripheral T cells were specific for was not determined. Low levels of normalized T-cell clonal expansion were also shown by some nonresponding patients. On average, CD8+ T cells showed more expanded clones than CD4+ T cells after ivuxolimab.

The CDR3 numbers 15 residues from cysteine through phenylalanine. Only the CDR3 region is kept as DNA, spanning 45 bases read in frame from base 1. CDR1 and CDR2 are drawn from the germline V gene: MNHNS, SASEGT. The germline V and J ends show losses of 7 bases and 4 bases respectively, and no gene match explains 10 bases of the junction. To note about this clone: It lacks a known antigen. Base qualities are not at hand, and no much larger clone is one base apart.

To sequence the TCRbeta CDR3 region, genomic DNA was isolated from the sorted cells. The immunoSEQ Assay was used to sequence the TCRbeta CDR3 regions. TCRdb took this table from immuneACCESS and kept in-frame rearrangements with V and J called. Such tables lack part of the clones; where checked against another copy, unresolved V genes explain under half of the gap, and the rest is unexplained. Across this sample there are 74,000 or so clones, with approximately 88% seen only once. The biggest ten clones account for more than 8.5% of the sample. The trial excluded patients who had a history of autoimmune disease or were on systemic immunosuppression. Peripheral blood for TCR sequencing was collected from all dose cohorts at baseline, on cycle 4 day 1, and on cycle 7 day 1. The samples were drawn from a first-in-human, open-label, multicenter phase I dose-escalation trial of ivuxolimab. The trial enrolled adults with locally advanced or metastatic head and neck squamous cell, hepatocellular, melanoma or renal cell carcinoma. CD4+ and CD8+ T cells were sorted separately from peripheral blood before TCR sequencing.

The sequenced sample was CD4+ or CD8+ T cells sorted from blood, obtained in a trial of the OX40 agonist ivuxolimab. The rearranged chain carries TRBV6-1 and TRBJ1-2; the junction holds 9 bases that match TRBD1. The origin of this receptor is an adult with an advanced solid tumor such as melanoma, head and neck, liver or kidney cancer. The CDR3 reads CASIGQGWSGYGYTF. The DNA sequence is given as TGTGCCAGCATAGGACAGGGGTGGAGTGGCTATGGCTACACCTTC.